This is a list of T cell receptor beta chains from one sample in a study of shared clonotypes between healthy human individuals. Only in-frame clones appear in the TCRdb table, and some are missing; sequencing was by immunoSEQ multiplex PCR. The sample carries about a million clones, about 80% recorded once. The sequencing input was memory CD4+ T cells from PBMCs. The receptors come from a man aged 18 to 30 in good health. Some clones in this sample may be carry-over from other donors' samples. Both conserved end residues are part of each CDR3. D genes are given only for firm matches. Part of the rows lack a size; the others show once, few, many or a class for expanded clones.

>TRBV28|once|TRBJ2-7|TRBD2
CASSLIPSGIAYEQYF
TGTGCCAGCAGTTTAATCCCTAGCGGGATCGCCTACGAGCAGTACTTC
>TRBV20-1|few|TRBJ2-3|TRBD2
CSFLAGARGYF
TGCAGTTTCCTAGCGGGGGCTCGGGGGTATTTT
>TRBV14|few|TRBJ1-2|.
CASSQGSGGGYTF
TGTGCCAGCAGCCAAGGTTCCGGGGGTGGCTACACCTTC
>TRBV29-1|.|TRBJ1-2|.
CSVEDPGNYGYTF
TGCAGCGTTGAAGATCCCGGAAACTATGGCTACACCTTC
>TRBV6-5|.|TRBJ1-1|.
CATRRGSGTEAFF
TGTGCCACCCGGAGGGGTTCCGGCACTGAAGCTTTCTTT
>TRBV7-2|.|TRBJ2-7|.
CASSPRLVSEQYF
TGTGCCAGCAGCCCGAGACTAGTTAGCGAGCAGTACTTC
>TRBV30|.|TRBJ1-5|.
CALPQWRRVGQPQHF
TGTGCCTTACCCCAATGGCGCAGGGTGGGTCAGCCCCAGCATTTT
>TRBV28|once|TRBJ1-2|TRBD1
CASSPDAGGFRGYTF
TGTGCCAGCAGTCCCGACGCAGGGGGCTTTCGCGGTTACACCTTC
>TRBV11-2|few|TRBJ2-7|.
CASSRDREQYF
TGTGCCAGCAGCCGGGATCGGGAGCAGTACTTC
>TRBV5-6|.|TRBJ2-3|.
CASSSQGPTDTQYF
TGTGCCAGCAGCTCCCAGGGGCCGACAGATACGCAGTATTTT
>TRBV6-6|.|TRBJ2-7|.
CASRSLQYEQYF
TGTGCCAGCAGGAGCCTCCAATACGAGCAGTACTTC
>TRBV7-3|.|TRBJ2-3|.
CASSLFEFDTQYF
TGTGCCAGCAGCTTATTTGAGTTTGATACGCAGTATTTT
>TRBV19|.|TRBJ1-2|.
CASSIDRLNGYTF
TGTGCCAGTAGTATCGACAGGTTGAATGGCTACACCTTC
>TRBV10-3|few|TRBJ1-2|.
CAISDGGSEGYTF
TGTGCCATCAGTGATGGGGGATCGGAAGGCTACACCTTC
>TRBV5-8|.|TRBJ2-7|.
CASSSPGGGIGGKQYF
TGTGCCAGCAGCTCCCCCGGGGGGGGAATAGGGGGCAAGCAGTACTTC
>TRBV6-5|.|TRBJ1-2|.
CASSYSMHSPNYGYTF
TGTGCCAGCAGTTACTCGATGCATAGTCCAAACTATGGCTACACCTTC
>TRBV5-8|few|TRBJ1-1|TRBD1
CASSLVRGGYTEAFF
TGTGCCAGCAGCTTGGTCAGGGGGGGCTACACTGAAGCTTTCTTT
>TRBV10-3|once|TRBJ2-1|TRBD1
CAISSGTGRNEQFF
TGTGCCATCAGTTCCGGGACAGGGAGGAATGAGCAGTTCTTC
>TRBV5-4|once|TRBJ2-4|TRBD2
CASSLDWVAGGSKNIQYF
TGTGCCAGCAGCTTGGACTGGGTTGCGGGGGGGAGCAAAAACATTCAGTACTTC
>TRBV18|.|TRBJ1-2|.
CASSPSRGDGYTF
TGTGCCAGCTCACCGAGCAGGGGCGACGGCTACACCTTC
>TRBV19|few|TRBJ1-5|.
CASSMWTSNQPQHF
TGTGCCAGTAGTATGTGGACTAGCAATCAGCCCCAGCATTTT
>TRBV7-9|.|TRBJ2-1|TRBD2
CASSTPRGTSGRANNEQFF
TGTGCCAGCAGCACCCCGCGGGGGACTAGCGGGAGGGCAAACAATGAGCAGTTCTTC
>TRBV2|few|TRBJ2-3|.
CASREIRGGTQYF
TGTGCCAGCAGGGAGATCAGAGGTGGTACGCAGTATTTT
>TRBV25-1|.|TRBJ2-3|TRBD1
CASVGQGFTDTQYF
TGTGCCAGCGTGGGACAGGGGTTCACAGATACGCAGTATTTT
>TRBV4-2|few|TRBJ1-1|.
CASSPGARGNTEAFF
TGTGCCAGCAGCCCCGGGGCGAGGGGGAACACTGAAGCTTTCTTT
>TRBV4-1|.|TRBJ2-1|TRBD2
CASSPVPSGVYNEQFF
TGCGCCAGCAGCCCCGTCCCTAGCGGGGTTTACAATGAGCAGTTCTTC
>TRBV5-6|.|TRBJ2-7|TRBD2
CASSLRESYEQYF
TGTGCCAGCAGCCTGCGGGAGAGCTACGAGCAGTACTTC
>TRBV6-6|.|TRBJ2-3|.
CASSYFDTQYF
TGTGCCAGCAGTTACTTCGATACGCAGTATTTT
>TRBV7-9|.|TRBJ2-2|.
CASSLSATNTGELFF
TGTGCCAGCAGCTTGTCAGCAACGAACACCGGGGAGCTGTTTTTT
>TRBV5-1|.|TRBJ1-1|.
CASSLVQDTEAFF
TGCGCCAGCAGCTTGGTGCAGGACACTGAAGCTTTCTTT
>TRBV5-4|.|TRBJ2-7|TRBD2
CASSLVLAGVVEQYF
TGTGCCAGCAGCTTAGTCCTAGCGGGAGTGGTCGAGCAGTACTTC
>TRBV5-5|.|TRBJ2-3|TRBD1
CASSLLRTGYTDTQYF
TGTGCCAGCAGCTTATTGAGGACAGGATACACAGATACGCAGTATTTT
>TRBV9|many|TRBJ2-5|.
CASSVGTTQETQYF
TGTGCCAGCAGCGTAGGAACAACCCAAGAGACCCAGTACTTC
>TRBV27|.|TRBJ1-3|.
CASSSDYSGNTIYF
TGTGCCAGCAGTTCCGACTACTCTGGAAACACCATATATTTT
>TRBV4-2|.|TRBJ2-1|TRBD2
CASSPQGGSGRAGEQFF
TGTGCCAGCAGCCCTCAAGGGGGTAGCGGGAGGGCTGGTGAGCAGTTCTTC
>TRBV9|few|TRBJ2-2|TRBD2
CASSVVLAGGTGELFF
TGTGCCAGCAGCGTAGTCCTAGCGGGAGGTACCGGGGAGCTGTTTTTT